The next 11 T cell receptor beta chains were all read from a single sample in a study of T cells in localized non-small cell lung cancer. Generated by immunoSEQ multiplex PCR, the TCRdb table keeps only in-frame clones and is missing some. The table shows 12,000 or so clones, with 85% occurring only once. Material: peripheral blood, obtained before any cancer treatment. These TCRs come from a male donor older than 55 with stage I lung adenocarcinoma.

The rearrangement uses TRBV6-1 and TRBJ2-3; no clear D gene. Germline CDR1 is MNHNS and CDR2 is SASEGT. Trimming took 6 bases from V and 2 from J, leaving 9 bases between them. This CDR3 is built from 13 residues. The CDR3 is CASSTAPTDTQYF. The CDR3 coding sequence is TGTGCCAGCAGCACGGCCCCCACAGATACGCAGTATTTT.

The CDR3 spells CASSVSGGETQYF. The CDR3 nucleotides are TGTGCCAGCAGTGTTTCGGGCGGGGAGACCCAGTACTTC. This sequence joins TRBV25-1 and TRBJ2-5; TRBD2 is a possible D gene (5 bases). The germline V gene encodes CDR1 MGHDK and CDR2 SYGVNS. With 4 bases removed from V and 5 bases from J, the gap between germline ends came to 11 bases. The CDR3 is 13 amino acids.

The chain is built from TRBV28 and TRBJ2-5; D possibly corresponds to TRBD2 (5 bases). Germline V lookup: CDR1 MDHEN, CDR2 SYDVKM. The V end was cut by 1 base, the J end by 5 bases, with 8 bases between. The CDR3 runs 13 residues. CDR3: CASSLFSGETQYF. The DNA for the CDR3 is TGTGCCAGCAGTTTATTTTCGGGGGAGACCCAGTACTTC.

The chain has TRBV6-1 and TRBJ2-1; D unresolved. V lost 5 bases, J lost 6 bases, and 11 bases lay in between. This CDR3 comprises 13 residues. Germline CDR1 MNHNS, CDR2 SASEGT. In nucleotides, the CDR3 is TGTGCCAGCAGTCCCCGGGCCTTCAATGAGCAGTTCTTC. It encodes CASSPRAFNEQFF.

The chain has TRBV28 and TRBJ1-2; unclear D gene. The germline V gene has CDR1 MDHEN and CDR2 SYDVKM. The CDR3 sequence is 11 residues long. V was pared by 2 bases and J by 7 bases, with 5 bases between. The CDR3 DNA is TGTGCCAGCAGTTTAGGGGTTGGCTACACCTTC. It codes for CASSLGVGYTF.

The chain recombines TRBV19 with TRBJ2-3, with D possibly being TRBD1 or TRBD2 (5 bases each). The CDR3 extends over 13 amino acids. V shed 1 base and J shed 7 bases, with 9 bases lying between them. The V gene's germline CDR1 is LNHDA and CDR2 SQIVND (reference sequence). In nucleotides, the CDR3 is TGTGCCAGTAGTATAGGTGAGGGGTATACGCAGTATTTT. Translation: CASSIGEGYTQYF.

The V gene is TRBV7-9, the J gene TRBJ2-7, with TRBD2 matching 8 bases. The CDR3 is 14 residues long. CDR1 is SEHNR and CDR2 is FQNEAQ in the germline V gene (reference sequence). V gave up 2 bases and J gave up 5 bases; unmatched junction bases: 5. This CDR3 is CASSLTSGVDEQYF. The DNA of the CDR3 is TGTGCCAGCAGCTTAACTAGCGGTGTCGACGAGCAGTACTTC.

The gene calls are TRBV5-1 and TRBJ2-4; 7 bases map to TRBD1. Losses at the gene ends were 4 bases for V and 6 bases for J; bases not matched to a gene: 13. Germline V gives CDR1 SGHRS, CDR2 YFSETQ. The CDR3 has 16 amino acids. CDR3 DNA: TGCGCCAGCAGCGTGGGACAGCCCTCTTCGAGAAACATTCAGTACTTC. Amino acids: CASSVGQPSSRNIQYF.

V and J are TRBV18 and TRBJ2-3, with D unclear. CDR3 length equals 12 residues. Germline V CDR1 and CDR2: KGHSH, LQKENI. V shed 3 bases and J shed 3 bases, with 4 bases lying between them. CDR3: CASSPRTDTQYF. CDR3 bases: TGTGCCAGCTCACCCCGGACAGATACGCAGTATTTT.

This clone was observed once. J is TRBJ2-5 and V is TRBV7-3; D ambiguous. Germline V gene data show CDR1 as SGHTA and CDR2 as FQGTGA. Trimming left V 5 bases short and J 1 base short, with 11 bases between. The CDR3 loop spans 14 amino acids. CDR3 bases: TGTGCCAGCAGCCCCGGACGGGCCCAAGAGACCCAGTACTTC. This translates into CASSPGRAQETQYF.

For the CDR3, the DNA is TGTGCCAGCAGCGTAGAGGTTGGCGCAGATACGCAGTATTTT. It yields the protein CASSVEVGADTQYF. The chain employs TRBV9 and TRBJ2-3, with D unclear. In germline, CDR1 is SGDLS, CDR2 YYNGEE. The V end lost 0 bases, the J end lost 4 bases, and 9 bases lay between the germline ends. CDR3 length: 14 residues.